The 29 T cell receptor beta chains presented below share a single source sample, sequenced in a study of T cell repertoires in cytomegalovirus infection. TCRdb itself ran the reads through MiXCR, one entry per CDR3 protein. The repertoire holds approximately 910,000 distinct CDR3 sequences, with approximately 31% as singletons. No cognate antigen is known for these TCRs. The sample was cultured CD8+ T cells from PBMCs, taken from culture after CMV antigen stimulation. Every receptor here comes from a human donor in good health (CMV status not recorded). Some clones in this sample may be carry-over from other donors' samples.

The sample holds many counts of this clonotype. CDR3 sequence: CASSQGEKGTQYF. In DNA form, the CDR3 reads TGTGCCAGCAGCCAAGGAGAAAAGGGGACCCAGTACTTC. V gene TRBV4-2 combines with J gene TRBJ2-5, with D hard to call. The germline V and J ends were trimmed by 1 base and 7 bases, with 10 bases remaining between them. CDR1 and CDR2 from the germline V gene are LGHNA and YNFKEQ. The CDR3 loop spans 13 amino acids.

The chain is built from TRBV18 and TRBJ1-3; no firm D call. Deletions cut 6 bases from V and 0 bases from J, with 24 bases between. This CDR3 region has 19 residues. The germline V gene encodes CDR1 KGHSH and CDR2 LQKENI. Here the CDR3 reads CASSTKATEDPLSGNTIYF. In DNA form, the CDR3 reads TGTGCCAGCTCGACAAAGGCAACGGAGGACCCACTCTCTGGAAACACCATATATTTT.

There are a few counts of this clonotype. The chain employs TRBV6-5 and TRBJ1-6, with 7 bases that match TRBD1. V trimming: 5 bases; J trimming: 5 bases; junction bases outside the gene matches: 6. Germline V gene lookup returns CDR1 MNHEY and CDR2 SVGAGI. This CDR3 is 15 amino acids long. In nucleotides, the CDR3 is TGTGCCAGCAGTAAGGACAGGCCGAATAATTCACCCCTCCACTTT. This translates into CASSKDRPNNSPLHF.

This clonotype was observed a handful of times. V is TRBV28 and J is TRBJ2-1; 12 bases map to TRBD2. With V trimmed by 2 bases and J by 8 bases, 4 bases remained unmatched. CDR1 MDHEN and CDR2 SYDVKM come from the germline V gene. CDR3 length equals 15 residues. Here the CDR3 DNA reads TGTGCCAGCAGTTTAAGGGCTAGCGGGGGGGATGAGCAGTTCTTC. Its translation is CASSLRASGGDEQFF.

The V gene is TRBV5-4, the J gene TRBJ2-7, with TRBD2 matching 7 bases. Germline V gene sequence: CDR1 SGHNT, CDR2 YYREEE (reference sequence). The V segment lost 2 bases and the J segment 7 bases; nucleotides outside the gene matches: 12. The CDR3 has 15 residues. The CDR3 is CASSFKSGTTLEQYF. The CDR3 bases are TGTGCCAGCAGCTTCAAGTCCGGGACTACTTTAGAGCAGTACTTC.

The chain employs TRBV20-1 and TRBJ2-1, with D unclear. V lost 3 bases and J 10 bases, leaving 7 bases between the germline ends. Germline assignment: CDR1 DFQATT and CDR2 SNEGSKA (reference sequence). The CDR3 is made up of 10 amino acids. CDR3 sequence reads: CSARPNEQFF. CDR3 in DNA: TGCAGTGCTAGGCCCAACGAGCAGTTCTTC.

This clonotype was seen at least ten times. The rearrangement links TRBV7-6 to TRBJ2-4, with 9 bases that match TRBD1. This CDR3 comprises 16 residues. V lost 1 base and J lost 6; bases outside the gene matches: 7. From germline, CDR1 is SGHVS and CDR2 FNYEAQ. The CDR3 DNA sequence: TGTGCCAGCAGCTTAGAGATCGGGACAGGGAGAAACATTCAGTACTTC. Residues: CASSLEIGTGRNIQYF.

A few counts support this clonotype. The chain combines TRBV5-4 with TRBJ2-2; 7 bases agree with TRBD1. The germline gives CDR1 SGHNT, CDR2 YYREEE (reference sequence). The CDR3 is 16 residues long. V lost 4 bases to trimming and J lost 8 bases; unmatched junction nucleotides: 14. In DNA form, the CDR3 reads TGTGCCAGCAGCCCCAGAGGGGGCCAGTCGGTAGGGGAGCTGTTTTTT. This encodes CASSPRGGQSVGELFF.

This clonotype has a count of ten or more. This chain links TRBV7-6 with TRBJ1-2, with D unclear. Germline CDR1 SGHVS, CDR2 FNYEAQ. This CDR3 has 13 residues. The V gene lost 5 bases and the J gene lost 2 bases, with 9 bases spanning the gap. The CDR3 DNA sequence: TGTGCCAGCAGCCCAGAGGTCAACTATGGCTACACCTTC. The encoded protein is CASSPEVNYGYTF.

The V gene is TRBV19, the J gene TRBJ2-6; D gene ambiguous. CDR1 is LNHDA and CDR2 is SQIVND in the germline V gene (reference sequence). There are 15 residues in the CDR3. V lost 7 bases to trimming and J lost 1 base, with 11 bases between them. The DNA of the CDR3 is TGTGCCAGTAACCAGGCCTATTCTGGGGCCAACGTCCTGACTTTC. Residues: CASNQAYSGANVLTF.

The chain is built from TRBV20-1 and TRBJ1-2, with D unclear. The V and J ends lost 3 bases and 6 bases respectively, with 8 bases between them. Germline-derived CDR1 and CDR2 are DFQATT and SNEGSKA (reference sequence). The CDR3 is 11 residues long. This CDR3 reads CSASKQNGYTF. The CDR3 DNA follows: TGCAGTGCTAGTAAGCAAAATGGCTACACCTTC.

As for this clonotype: Since a much larger clone is just one base distant, this may be a read error. The chain recombines TRBV7-8 with TRBJ2-3; unclear D gene. The germline gives CDR1 SGHVS, CDR2 FQNEAQ. There are 12 residues in the CDR3. Here the CDR3 reads CVSTFQSDTQYF. The CDR3 coding sequence is TGTGTCAGCACCTTTCAGAGCGATACGCAGTATTTT.

This clonotype was seen many times. This chain links TRBV29-1 with TRBJ2-1; D unresolved. V was clipped by 0 bases and J by 12 bases, with 12 bases between them. Looked up from germline, CDR1 is SQVTM and CDR2 is ANQGSEA. This CDR3 region has 12 residues. The CDR3 DNA is TGCAGCGTTGAAGATCCCCTTAACTGGCAGTTCTTC. It encodes CSVEDPLNWQFF.

This clonotype was seen at least ten times. The chain is built from TRBV7-2 and TRBJ2-5; 7 bases match TRBD2. The CDR3 spans 17 residues. V trimming: 1 base; J trimming: 0 bases; junction bases outside the gene matches: 8. Germline values: CDR1 SGHTA, CDR2 FQGNSA. CDR3 sequence (DNA): TGTGCCAGCAGCTTAGAGAGCGGGGCGGGGTACCAAGAGACCCAGTACTTC. It is translated as CASSLESGAGYQETQYF.

This clonotype was counted between two and nine times. This rearrangement joins TRBV6-5 to TRBJ2-2; TRBD1 aligns across 7 bases. Trimming cost V 2 bases and J 5 bases; bases outside gene matches: 11. This CDR3 region has 17 residues. Germline CDR1 and CDR2: MNHEY and SVGAGI. The CDR3 DNA reads as TGTGCCAGCAGTTACGCATCGGGACAGAGGAGAACCGGGGAGCTGTTTTTT. Protein product: CASSYASGQRRTGELFF.

The chain carries TRBV27 and TRBJ1-6, with D possibly being TRBD1 (6 bases). V was pared by 6 bases and J by 8 bases, with 14 bases between. This CDR3 region has 14 residues. Germline CDR1 MNHEY, CDR2 SMNVEV (reference sequence). CDR3 sequence (DNA): TGTGCCAGCAGGTTACGGGGGGCGCATTCACCCCTCCACTTT. Translation: CASRLRGAHSPLHF.

The chain is built from TRBV27 and TRBJ2-1; 9 bases agree with TRBD1. V shed 2 bases, J shed 2 bases, and the junction held 4 bases outside the gene matches. CDR3 length: 16 residues. CDR1 is MNHEY and CDR2 is SMNVEV in the germline V gene (reference sequence). The chain's CDR3 is CASSLTGGRPYNEQFF. The DNA of the CDR3 is TGTGCCAGCAGTTTAACAGGGGGCCGGCCCTACAATGAGCAGTTCTTC.

This clonotype showed up just a few times. The rearrangement uses TRBV27 and TRBJ2-5; tentatively, D is TRBD1 (5 bases). Germline CDR1 MNHEY, CDR2 SMNVEV (reference sequence). The CDR3 length is 17 residues. Deletions cut 5 bases from V and 5 bases from J, with 24 bases between. CDR3 residues: CASSPTPDRYGRETQYF. The DNA of the CDR3 is TGTGCCAGCAGTCCCACCCCTGACAGATATGGTAGGGAGACCCAGTACTTC.

This clonotype was counted between two and nine times. V usage is TRBV4-3 and J usage is TRBJ2-2, with 14 bases matching TRBD2. J gave up 3 bases and V 4 bases, and 7 bases lay outside the gene matches. The CDR3 sequence is 18 residues long. Germline values: CDR1 LGHNA, CDR2 YSLEER. CDR3 nucleotides: TGCGCCAGCAGCCCGGGACTAGCGGGGGCTGGAGACACCGGGGAGCTGTTTTTT. Its translation: CASSPGLAGAGDTGELFF.

In its sample, this clonotype was seen a few times. The CDR3 sequence: CASSQDTGRTTEAFF. The CDR3 DNA reads as TGTGCCAGCAGCCAAGATACAGGGAGAACGACTGAAGCTTTCTTT. This chain links TRBV3-1 with TRBJ1-1; weak D call: TRBD1 (6 bases). Germline V gives CDR1 LGHDT, CDR2 YNNKEL (reference sequence). V lost 0 bases and J 5 bases, leaving 13 bases between the germline ends. This CDR3 has 15 amino acids.

This sequence joins TRBV5-4 and TRBJ1-2, with D possibly TRBD1 on 6 matching bases. The CDR3 loop spans 14 amino acids. The germline V and J ends were trimmed by 1 base and 3 bases, with 10 bases remaining between them. Germline assignment: CDR1 SGHNT and CDR2 YYREEE (reference sequence). Here the CDR3 DNA reads TGTGCCAGCAGCTTGCCGGGGGCTGACTATGGCTACACCTTC. This sequence encodes CASSLPGADYGYTF.

The table lists this clonotype with many counts. One end of the junction does not line up with germline, which may come from a read error. This rearrangement joins TRBV7-6 to TRBJ2-1, with TRBD2 matching 10 bases. This CDR3 spans 16 amino acids. Germline loops: CDR1 SGHVS, CDR2 FNYEAQ. This CDR3 reads CASSLAERGGFNEQFF. The CDR3 DNA sequence: TGTGCCAGCAGCCTAGCGGAGCGGGGGGGCTTCAATGAGCAGTTCTTC. The complete variable domain, with remaining parts taken from reference TRBV7-6 and TRBJ2-1, reads GAGVSQSPRYKVTKRGQDVALRCDPISGHVSLYWYRQALGQGPEFLTYFNYEAQQDKSGLPNDRFSAERPEGSISTLTIQRTEQRDSAMYRCASSLAERGGFNEQFFGPGTRLTVL.

This clonotype was detected only a few times. This chain links TRBV7-8 with TRBJ1-2; TRBD1 matches at 9 bases. CDR3 size: 17 residues. The germline gives CDR1 SGHVS, CDR2 FQNEAQ. The V gene end was trimmed by 4 bases and the J gene end by 0 bases; junction bases not matched to a gene: 9. The CDR3 bases are TGTGCCAGCAGCTCGACACGGGACAGGGACTCTAACTATGGCTACACCTTC. This codes for CASSSTRDRDSNYGYTF.

This chain connects TRBV28 to TRBJ2-2; TRBD1 is a possible D gene (6 bases). The CDR3 consists of 17 residues. With 5 bases removed from V and 5 bases from J, the gap between germline ends came to 21 bases. Looked up from germline, CDR1 is MDHEN and CDR2 is SYDVKM. The CDR3 protein is CASSQWGTLARTGELFF. The CDR3 DNA reads TGTGCCAGCAGTCAGTGGGGGACACTGGCGAGGACCGGGGAGCTGTTTTTT.

The rearrangement joins TRBV24-1 to TRBJ2-2; D is undetermined. The CDR3 length is 14 residues. V was pared by 6 bases and J by 2 bases, with 9 bases between. Per germline, CDR1 KGHDR and CDR2 SFDVKD. CDR3 region: CATSTIENTGELFF. CDR3 DNA sequence: TGTGCCACCAGTACGATCGAAAACACCGGGGAGCTGTTTTTT.

With regard to this clonotype: One end of the junction varies from germline; a read error may be responsible. The chain combines TRBV4-3 with TRBJ2-1; no definite D call. CDR1 and CDR2 from the germline V gene are LGHNA and YSLEER. The CDR3 totals 13 residues. The CDR3 sequence is CASSQDLQPPIIF. In DNA form, the CDR3 reads TGCGCCAGCAGCCAAGATCTGCAGCCTCCAATAATCTTC.

This clonotype has more than one count but fewer than ten. The chain employs TRBV20-1 and TRBJ2-4; D might be TRBD1 (6 bases). V lost 3 bases and J lost 3, with 15 bases in between. Germline values: CDR1 DFQATT, CDR2 SNEGSKA (reference sequence). The CDR3 runs to 15 residues. The CDR3 region is CSARGWRGGKNIQYF. The CDR3, as DNA: TGCAGTGCTAGGGGGTGGAGAGGGGGCAAAAACATTCAGTACTTC.

The chain uses TRBV7-6 and TRBJ1-2, with TRBD1 as a possible D gene (5 bases). CDR3 length: 13 residues. Germline CDR1 is SGHVS and CDR2 is FNYEAQ. V shed 2 bases and J shed 8 bases, with 12 bases lying between them. The CDR3 here is CASSLSGARGYTF. The CDR3 DNA is TGTGCCAGCAGCTTATCCGGGGCGCGCGGCTACACCTTC.

This clonotype turned up a few times. V is TRBV28 and J is TRBJ1-1; tentative D call: TRBD1 (6 bases). Trimming removed 2 bases at V and 1 base at J, with 14 bases between. The CDR3 runs 16 residues. Germline loops: CDR1 MDHEN, CDR2 SYDVKM. CDR3 sequence (DNA): TGTGCCAGCAGTTTAAGGACAGCCTTAGAGAACACTGAAGCTTTCTTT. Protein sequence: CASSLRTALENTEAFF.